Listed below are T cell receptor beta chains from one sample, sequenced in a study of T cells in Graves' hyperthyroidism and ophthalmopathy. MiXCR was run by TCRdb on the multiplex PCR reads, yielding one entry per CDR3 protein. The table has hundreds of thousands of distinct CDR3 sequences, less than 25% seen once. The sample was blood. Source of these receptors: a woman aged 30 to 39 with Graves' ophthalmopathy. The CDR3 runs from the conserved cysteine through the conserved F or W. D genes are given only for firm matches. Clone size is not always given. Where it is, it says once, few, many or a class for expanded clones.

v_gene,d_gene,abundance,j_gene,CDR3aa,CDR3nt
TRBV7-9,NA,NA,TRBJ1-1,CASSSLRDQNTEAFF,TGTGCCAGCAGCTCCCTGCGAGACCAGAACACTGAAGCTTTCTTT
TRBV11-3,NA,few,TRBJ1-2,CASSLDSAGHGGYTF,TGTGCCAGCAGCTTAGACTCTGCGGGACACGGAGGCTACACCTTC
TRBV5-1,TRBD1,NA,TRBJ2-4,CASSLEQGAKNIQYF,TGCGCCAGCAGCTTGGAACAGGGGGCCAAAAACATTCAGTACTTC
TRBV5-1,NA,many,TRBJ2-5,CASTPDTAQETQYF,TGCGCCAGCACCCCGGACACGGCACAAGAGACCCAGTACTTC
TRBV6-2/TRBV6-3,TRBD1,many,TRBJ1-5,CASNRGDYSNQPQHF,TGTGCCAGCAACAGGGGGGATTATAGCAATCAGCCCCAGCATTTT
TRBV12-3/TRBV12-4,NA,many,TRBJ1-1,CASSPREGSDTEAFF,TGTGCCAGCAGTCCCCGGGAGGGAAGCGACACTGAAGCTTTCTTT
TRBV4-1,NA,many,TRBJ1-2,CASSRIGQLYGYTF,TGCGCCAGCAGCCGGATCGGACAGCTCTATGGCTACACCTTC
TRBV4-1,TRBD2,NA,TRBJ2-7,CASSLGLAGVGERYF,TGCGCCAGCAGCCTGGGACTAGCGGGGGTTGGCGAGCGGTACTTC
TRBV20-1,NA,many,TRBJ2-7,CSARVPTGSSYEQYF,TGCAGTGCTAGAGTTCCGACAGGATCCTCCTACGAGCAGTACTTC
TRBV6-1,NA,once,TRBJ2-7,CASSEPPSYEQYF,TGTGCCAGCAGTGAACCACCCTCCTACGAGCAGTACTTC
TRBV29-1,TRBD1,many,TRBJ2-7,CSVGDSPYEQYF,TGCAGCGTTGGGGACAGCCCCTACGAGCAGTACTTC
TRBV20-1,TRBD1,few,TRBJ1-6,CSANPRDREDNSPLHF,TGCAGTGCTAACCCCCGGGACAGGGAAGATAATTCACCCCTCCACTTT
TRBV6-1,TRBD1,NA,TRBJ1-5,CASRQGSLNQPQHF,TGTGCCAGCCGACAGGGAAGCTTGAATCAGCCCCAGCATTTT
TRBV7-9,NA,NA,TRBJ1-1,CASHGGTEAFF,TGTGCCAGTCATGGGGGCACTGAAGCTTTCTTT
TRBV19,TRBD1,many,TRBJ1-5,CASSRDSPNSNQPQHF,TGTGCCAGTAGTCGGGACAGCCCAAATAGCAATCAGCCCCAGCATTTT
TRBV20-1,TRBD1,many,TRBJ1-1,CSARDSENTEAFF,TGCAGTGCTCGGGACAGTGAGAACACTGAAGCTTTCTTT
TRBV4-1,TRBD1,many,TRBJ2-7,CASSQWLSQGRGYEQYF,TGCGCCAGCAGCCAATGGTTATCACAGGGGAGAGGCTACGAGCAGTACTTC
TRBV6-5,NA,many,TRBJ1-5,CASGPGGRVNQPQHF,TGTGCCAGCGGCCCCGGGGGCAGGGTCAATCAGCCCCAGCATTTT
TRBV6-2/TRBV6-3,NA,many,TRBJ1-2,CASSHPDSPYGYTF,TGTGCCAGCAGTCATCCGGACAGTCCCTATGGCTACACCTTC
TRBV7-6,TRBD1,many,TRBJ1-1,CASSSTGGETEAFF,TGTGCCAGCAGCTCGACAGGGGGGGAAACTGAAGCTTTCTTT
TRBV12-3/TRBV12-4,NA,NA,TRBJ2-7,CASSFRGGGYEQYF,TGTGCCAGCAGTTTTAGGGGGGGAGGGTACGAGCAGTACTTC
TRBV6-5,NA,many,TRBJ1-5,CASSYRRGNNQPQHF,TGTGCCAGCAGTTACCGCAGGGGAAACAATCAGCCCCAGCATTTT
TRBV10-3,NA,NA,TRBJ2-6,CASSESRTSGANVLTF,TGTGCCAGCAGTGAGTCGCGGACCTCTGGGGCCAACGTCCTGACTTTC
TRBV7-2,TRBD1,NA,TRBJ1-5,CASSSDRQQPQHF,TGTGCCAGCAGCTCGGACAGGCAACAGCCCCAGCATTTT
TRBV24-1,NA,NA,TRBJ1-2,CATSDATTGDYGYTF,TGTGCCACCAGTGATGCTACGACAGGCGACTATGGCTACACCTTC
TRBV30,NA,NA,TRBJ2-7,CAWKSRTEYEQYF,TGTGCCTGGAAATCGAGGACAGAGTACGAGCAGTACTTC
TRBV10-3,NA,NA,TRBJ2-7,CAISVGVPSSYEQYF,TGTGCCATCAGTGTGGGGGTCCCTAGCTCCTACGAGCAGTACTTC
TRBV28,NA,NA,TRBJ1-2,CASRQANNYGYTF,TGTGCCAGCAGACAGGCGAATAACTATGGCTACACCTTC
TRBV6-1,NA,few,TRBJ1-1,CASSQLSGEGYTEAFF,TGTGCCAGCAGTCAACTCAGCGGGGAGGGTTACACTGAAGCTTTCTTT
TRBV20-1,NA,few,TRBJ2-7,CSASRTPRGEQYF,TGCAGTGCTAGCCGGACACCTAGAGGAGAGCAGTACTTC
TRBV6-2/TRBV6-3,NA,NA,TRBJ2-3,CASSYSGGPTDTQYW,TGTGCCAGCAGTTACTCGGGGGGGCCGACAGATACGCAGTATTGG
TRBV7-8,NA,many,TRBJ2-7,CASTGLQGPYYEQYF,TGTGCCAGCACCGGACTACAGGGGCCCTACTACGAGCAGTACTTC
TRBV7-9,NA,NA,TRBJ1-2,CASSHSSRGYTF,TGTGCCAGCAGCCATTCGTCCCGGGGCTACACCTTC
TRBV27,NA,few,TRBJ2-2,CASSPRAVAGELFF,TGTGCCAGCAGTCCGCGGGCGGTGGCCGGGGAGCTGTTTTTT
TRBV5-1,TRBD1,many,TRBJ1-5,CASSPAGQRDQPQHF,TGCGCCAGCAGCCCTGCGGGACAGAGGGATCAGCCCCAGCATTTT
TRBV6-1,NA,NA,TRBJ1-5,CASSNTGKSQPQHF,TGTGCCAGCAGTAATACAGGGAAATCTCAGCCCCAGCATTTT
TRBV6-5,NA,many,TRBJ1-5,CASSYSSGNNQPQHF,TGTGCCAGCAGTTACTCGTCAGGGAACAATCAGCCCCAGCATTTT
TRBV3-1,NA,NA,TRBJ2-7,CASSQGWDKTYEQYF,TGTGCCAGCAGCCAGGGATGGGACAAAACCTACGAGCAGTACTTC
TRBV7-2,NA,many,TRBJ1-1,CASSRTLGTEAFF,TGTGCCAGCAGCCGGACCCTGGGGACTGAAGCTTTCTTT
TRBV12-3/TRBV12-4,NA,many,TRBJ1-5,CASSLGRPNQPQHF,TGTGCCAGCAGTTTGGGGCGGCCCAATCAGCCCCAGCATTTT
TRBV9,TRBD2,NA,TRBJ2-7,CASSPSGGLADSYEQYF,TGTGCCAGCAGCCCCTCGGGCGGACTAGCGGACTCCTACGAGCAGTACTTC
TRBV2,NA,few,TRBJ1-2,CASSGDGFNYGYTF,TGTGCCAGCAGTGGTGACGGTTTTAACTATGGCTACACCTTC
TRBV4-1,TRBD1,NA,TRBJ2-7,CASSQDQGQGYEQYF,TGCGCCAGCAGCCAAGATCAGGGACAGGGCTACGAGCAGTACTTC
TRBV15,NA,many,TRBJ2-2,CATSRVYLYTGELFF,TGTGCCACCAGCAGAGTTTACCTGTACACCGGGGAGCTGTTTTTT
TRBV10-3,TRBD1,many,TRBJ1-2,CAISHGQGDYGYTF,TGTGCCATCAGCCATGGACAGGGCGACTATGGCTACACCTTC
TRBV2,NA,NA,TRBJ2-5,CASTLDYEETQYF,TGTGCCAGCACCTTAGATTATGAGGAGACCCAGTACTTC
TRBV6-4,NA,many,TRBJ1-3,CASSPSAPRGTGNTIYF,TGTGCCAGCAGTCCATCCGCGCCCCGGGGGACTGGAAACACCATATATTTT
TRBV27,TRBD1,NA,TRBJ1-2,CASGWQGGGGYTF,TGTGCCAGCGGGTGGCAAGGGGGCGGAGGCTACACCTTC
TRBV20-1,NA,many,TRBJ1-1,CSARESQGGVAFF,TGCAGTGCTAGAGAGTCACAGGGTGGTGTTGCTTTCTTT
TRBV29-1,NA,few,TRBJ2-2,CSVEWSNTGELFF,TGCAGCGTTGAATGGAGCAACACCGGGGAGCTGTTTTTT
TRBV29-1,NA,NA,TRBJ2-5,CSVVGDYQETQYF,TGCAGCGTTGTAGGGGACTACCAAGAGACCCAGTACTTC
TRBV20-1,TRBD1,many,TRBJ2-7,CSGGSMGQGYEQYF,TGCAGTGGGGGGTCGATGGGACAGGGCTACGAGCAGTACTTC
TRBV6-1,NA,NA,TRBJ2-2,CASNVGFGGELFF,TGTGCCAGCAATGTGGGGTTCGGCGGGGAGCTGTTTTTT
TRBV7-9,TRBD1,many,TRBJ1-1,CASSALGQGNTEAFF,TGTGCCAGCAGCGCGCTAGGACAGGGGAACACTGAAGCTTTCTTT
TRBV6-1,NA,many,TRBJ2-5,CASSPTGLRETQYF,TGTGCCAGCAGCCCCACAGGGCTGAGAGAGACCCAGTACTTC